The T cell receptor beta chain described here comes from a study of T cell repertoires in cytomegalovirus infection. Study details: The public TCR beta signatures pointed to both CMV infection and matching HLA type.

General study results and limits: Based on cumulative public TCR beta family frequency, carriers of CMV plus the relevant HLA were identified. The study found HLA-C-restricted CMV-specific TCR beta clonotypes dominating the ex vivo response.

V gave up 5 bases and J gave up 1 base, with 10 bases separating them. The V gene's germline CDR1 is SGDLS and CDR2 YYNGEE. There are 13 residues in the CDR3. One entry per CDR3 protein, called by TCRdb with MiXCR from the reads. The table shows 250,000 or so distinct CDR3 sequences, with over 15% occurring only once. Points on this clonotype: Its antigen remains unidentified.

The source of this sequence is a human donor in good health (CMV status not recorded). Some clones in this sample may be carry-over from other donors' samples. The chain is built from TRBV9 and TRBJ2-7, with D hard to call. Material: CD8+ T cells from PBMCs. The CDR3 loop is CASRDRRSYEQYF. CDR3 nucleotide sequence: TGTGCCAGCAGGGATCGTCGGTCCTACGAGCAGTACTTC. Full variable domain (missing parts from reference TRBV9 and TRBJ2-7): DSGVTQTPKHLITATGQRVTLRCSPRSGDLSVYWYQQSLDQGLQFLIQYYNGEERAKGNILERFSAQQFPDLHSELNLSSLELGDSALYFCASRDRRSYEQYFGPGTRLTVT.